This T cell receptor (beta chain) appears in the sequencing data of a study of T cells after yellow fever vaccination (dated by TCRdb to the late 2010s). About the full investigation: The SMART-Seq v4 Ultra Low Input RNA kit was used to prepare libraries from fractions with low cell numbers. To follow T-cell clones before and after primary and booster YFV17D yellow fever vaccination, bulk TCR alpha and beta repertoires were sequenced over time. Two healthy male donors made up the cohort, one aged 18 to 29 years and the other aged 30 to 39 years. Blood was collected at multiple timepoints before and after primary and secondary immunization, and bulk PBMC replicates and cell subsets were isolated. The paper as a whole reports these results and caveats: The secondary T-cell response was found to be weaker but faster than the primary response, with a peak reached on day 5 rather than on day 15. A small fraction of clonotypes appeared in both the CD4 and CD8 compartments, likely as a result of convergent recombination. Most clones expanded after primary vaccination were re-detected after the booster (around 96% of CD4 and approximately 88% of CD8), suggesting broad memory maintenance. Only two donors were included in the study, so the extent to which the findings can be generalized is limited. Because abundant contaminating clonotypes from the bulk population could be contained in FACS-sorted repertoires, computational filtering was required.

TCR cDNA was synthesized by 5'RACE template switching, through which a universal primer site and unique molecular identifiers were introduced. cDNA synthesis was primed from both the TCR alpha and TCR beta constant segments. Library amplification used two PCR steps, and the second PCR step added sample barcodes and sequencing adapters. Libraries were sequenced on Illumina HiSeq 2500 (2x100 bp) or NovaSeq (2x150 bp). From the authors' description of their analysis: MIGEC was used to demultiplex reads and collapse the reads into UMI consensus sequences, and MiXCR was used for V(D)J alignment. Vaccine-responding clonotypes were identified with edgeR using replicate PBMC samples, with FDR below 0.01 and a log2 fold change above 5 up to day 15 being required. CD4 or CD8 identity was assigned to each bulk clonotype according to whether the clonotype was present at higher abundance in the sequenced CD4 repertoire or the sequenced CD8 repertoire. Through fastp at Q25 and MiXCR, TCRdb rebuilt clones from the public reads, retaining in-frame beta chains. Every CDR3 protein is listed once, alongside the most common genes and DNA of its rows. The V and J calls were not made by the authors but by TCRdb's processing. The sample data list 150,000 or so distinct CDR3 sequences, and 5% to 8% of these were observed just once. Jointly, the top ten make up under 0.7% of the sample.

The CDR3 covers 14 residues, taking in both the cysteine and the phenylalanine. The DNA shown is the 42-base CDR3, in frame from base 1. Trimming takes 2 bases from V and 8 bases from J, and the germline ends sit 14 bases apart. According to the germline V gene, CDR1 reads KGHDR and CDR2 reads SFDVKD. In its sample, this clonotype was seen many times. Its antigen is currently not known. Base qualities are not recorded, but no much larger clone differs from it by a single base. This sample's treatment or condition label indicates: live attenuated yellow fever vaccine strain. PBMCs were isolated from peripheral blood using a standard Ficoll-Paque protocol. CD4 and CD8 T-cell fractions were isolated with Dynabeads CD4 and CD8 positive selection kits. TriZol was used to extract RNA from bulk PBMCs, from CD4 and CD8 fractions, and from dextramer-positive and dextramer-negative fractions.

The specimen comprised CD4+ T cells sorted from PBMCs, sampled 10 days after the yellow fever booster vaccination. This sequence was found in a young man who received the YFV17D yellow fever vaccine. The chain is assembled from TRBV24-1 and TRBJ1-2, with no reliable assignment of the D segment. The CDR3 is CATSDSRTVGGYTF. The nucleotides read TGTGCCACCAGTGATTCCCGGACCGTCGGAGGCTACACCTTC.